This passage covers 13 T cell receptor beta chains from one sample sequenced in a study of cytomegalovirus exposure and HLA in healthy donors (dated by TCRdb to about 2017). The library relied on the immunoSEQ multiplex PCR assay. A mixture of 60 forward primers for TCR Vbeta segments and 13 reverse primers for TCR Jbeta segments was used in the multiplex PCR. TCRdb stores this immuneACCESS table with in-frame sequences only. Part of the clones is absent; in the studies checked, under half of the shortfall reflects unresolved V genes, and no reason is known for the rest. Within this sample are 130,000 to 150,000 clones, with 75% to 80% of them counted one time only. 1.7% of the sample is in the top ten clones. The specimen was PBMCs. The receptors stem from a woman in her thirties in good health and CMV-seronegative.

The chain employs TRBV6-5 and TRBJ1-2; 7 bases map to TRBD1. V was clipped by 2 bases and J by 8 bases; unmatched bases: 14. Germline V gene sequence: CDR1 MNHEY, CDR2 SVGAGI. The CDR3 loop spans 16 amino acids. CDR3 amino acids: CASSYRWDSSKGGYTF. The CDR3 bases are TGTGCCAGCAGTTACCGTTGGGACAGCTCTAAGGGGGGCTACACCTTC.

This chain uses TRBV21-1 with TRBJ1-3; TRBD1 reflects the table's D call only, with no check against the DNA. TRBV21-1 represents a pseudogene. The CDR3 totals 18 residues. CDR3 amino acids: CASSPSIQAAHSGNTIYF. The DNA of the CDR3 is TGTGCCAGCAGCCCCTCAATTCAGGCCGCCCACTCTGGAAACACCATATATTTT.

The V and J genes are TRBV13 and TRBJ1-1, with TRBD1 matching over 9 bases. Trimming took 0 bases from V and 5 from J; bases not matched to a gene: 4. The CDR3 length is 15 residues. Germline V lookup: CDR1 PRHDT, CDR2 FYEKMQ (reference sequence). The DNA for the CDR3 is TGTGCCAGCAGCTTAGGGGCGACAGGGGGGACTGAAGCTTTCTTT. Its translation is CASSLGATGGTEAFF.

The V call is TRBV4-2, the J call TRBJ1-1, with TRBD1 matching over 7 bases. The V segment lost 2 bases and the J segment 0 bases; nucleotides outside the gene matches: 6. The CDR3 is 16 residues long. Per the germline V gene, CDR1 is LGHNA and CDR2 is YNFKEQ. Here the CDR3 DNA reads TGTGCCAGCAGCCAACCCTGGACAGGTATGAACACTGAAGCTTTCTTT. Its protein is CASSQPWTGMNTEAFF.

V gene TRBV4-2 combines with J gene TRBJ2-1; 7 nucleotides align to TRBD2. Germline V gene lookup returns CDR1 LGHNA and CDR2 YNFKEQ. J lost 3 bases, V lost 4 bases, and 6 bases had no gene match. There are 15 residues in the CDR3. DNA of the CDR3: TGTGCCAGCAGCCCCCGGGACTACCACTACAATGAGCAGTTCTTC. Translation: CASSPRDYHYNEQFF.

This clone was detected a few times. The V call is TRBV5-1, the J call TRBJ1-1; D unresolved. The germline V gene encodes CDR1 SGHRS and CDR2 YFSETQ. The CDR3 covers 15 residues. Trimming pared 0 bases from V and 1 base from J, leaving 10 bases between. The CDR3 nucleotides are TGCGCCAGCAGCTTGGTCCGGGCGGGGAACACTGAAGCTTTCTTT. Amino acid sequence: CASSLVRAGNTEAFF.

The rearrangement joins TRBV6-6 to TRBJ2-1; 8 bases match TRBD1. The CDR3 consists of 13 residues. Losses at the gene ends were 5 bases for V and 7 bases for J; bases not matched to a gene: 4. Per the germline V gene, CDR1 is MNHNY and CDR2 is SVGAGI (reference sequence). CDR3 residues: CASSLQGVNEQFF. The CDR3 DNA reads as TGTGCCAGCAGTCTACAGGGGGTAAATGAGCAGTTCTTC.

The genes are TRBV9 and TRBJ2-3, with 7 bases that match TRBD2. V trimming: 1 base; J trimming: 3 bases; junction bases outside the gene matches: 5. Looked up from germline, CDR1 is SGDLS and CDR2 is YYNGEE. The CDR3 consists of 15 residues. The CDR3 here is CASSVRRGETDTQYF. CDR3 sequence (DNA): TGTGCCAGCAGCGTAAGACGGGGGGAAACAGATACGCAGTATTTT.

The gene calls are TRBV21-1 and TRBJ2-1; the DNA was not compared with TRBD2, the D call given in the table. TRBV21-1 is a listed pseudogene. The CDR3 length is 19 residues. The CDR3 region has the DNA TGTGCCAGCCCAGACAGGGTCCCTAGCGGGGGGTCTCTGTACAATGAGCAGTTCTTC. It yields the protein CASPDRVPSGGSLYNEQFF.

A remark on this clone: The same CDR3 also results from other DNA sequences found in this sample. The chain combines TRBV30 with TRBJ1-1, with TRBD1 matching over 7 bases. The CDR3 runs to 13 residues. V lost 3 bases and J lost 5; bases outside the gene matches: 6. CDR1 and CDR2 from the germline V gene are GTSNPN and SVGIG (reference sequence). The CDR3 region has the DNA TGTGCCTGGAGCCAGGGGGGAAGGACTGAAGCTTTCTTT. Protein product: CAWSQGGRTEAFF.

This clone was counted a single time. The chain carries TRBV27 and TRBJ2-3, with 8 bases matching TRBD2. The V gene end was trimmed by 2 bases and the J gene end by 2 bases; junction bases not matched to a gene: 3. Germline V gives CDR1 MNHEY, CDR2 SMNVEV (reference sequence). The CDR3 is 15 amino acids. CDR3 sequence: CASSLGGGYTDTQYF. The CDR3 bases are TGTGCCAGCAGTTTAGGCGGGGGGTACACAGATACGCAGTATTTT.

This clone showed up just a few times. The V and J genes are TRBV11-2 and TRBJ2-2, with TRBD1 matching 9 bases. CDR3 length: 15 amino acids. Losses at the gene ends were 4 bases for V and 2 bases for J; bases not matched to a gene: 2. The germline gives CDR1 SGHAT, CDR2 FQNNGV. CDR3 residues: CASSSTGGNTGELFF. CDR3 bases: TGTGCCAGCAGCTCGACAGGGGGAAACACCGGGGAGCTGTTTTTT.

J is TRBJ1-2 and V is TRBV2, with TRBD1 matching over 10 bases. Unmatched junction bases numbered 0, after V lost 3 bases and J lost 2 bases. The germline V gene has CDR1 SNHLY and CDR2 FYNNEI. This CDR3 is built from 14 residues. CDR3 nucleotides: TGTGCCAGCAGTGAGACAGGGGGCAACTATGGCTACACCTTC. Translation gives CASSETGGNYGYTF.